This T cell receptor (beta chain) was recorded in a study of cytomegalovirus exposure and HLA in healthy donors. Libraries were prepared by immunoSEQ multiplex PCR; TCRdb keeps only in-frame clonotypes and omits some of them. The data hold over 45,000 clones, with approximately 94% observed a single time. Study results and caveats: Reported performance of the classifier showed diagnosis of cytomegalovirus status with high specificity and sensitivity. The listing of 150 to 200 TCR beta chains classed them as cytomegalovirus-associated.

This clone has a handful of counts. The target antigen is unknown. This CDR3 has 17 amino acids. Germline V gene lookup returns CDR1 SGHRS and CDR2 YFSETQ. The trim removed 4 bases at V and 3 bases at J, leaving 13 bases unmatched. This receptor was identified in a man younger than 30 in good health and CMV-seronegative. The specimen was PBMCs. This chain joins TRBV5-1 and TRBJ1-3; 7 bases align to TRBD1. CDR3 in DNA: TGCGCCAGCAGCGGACACAGGGGTGATTTGGATGGAAACACCATATATTTT. As protein: CASSGHRGDLDGNTIYF.